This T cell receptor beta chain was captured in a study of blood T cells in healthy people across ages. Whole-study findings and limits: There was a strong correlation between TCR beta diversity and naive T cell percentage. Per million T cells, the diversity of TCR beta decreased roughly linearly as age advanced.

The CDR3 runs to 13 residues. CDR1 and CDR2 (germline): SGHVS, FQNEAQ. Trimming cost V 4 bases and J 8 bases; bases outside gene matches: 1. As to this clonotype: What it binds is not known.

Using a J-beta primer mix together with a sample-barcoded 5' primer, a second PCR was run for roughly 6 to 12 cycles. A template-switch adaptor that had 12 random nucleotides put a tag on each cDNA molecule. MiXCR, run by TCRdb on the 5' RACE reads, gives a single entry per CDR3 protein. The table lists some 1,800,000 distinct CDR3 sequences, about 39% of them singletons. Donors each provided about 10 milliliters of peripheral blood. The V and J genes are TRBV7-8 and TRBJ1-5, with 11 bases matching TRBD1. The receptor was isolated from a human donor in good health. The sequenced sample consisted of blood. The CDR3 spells CASSWDRGEPQHF. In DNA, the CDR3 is TGTGCCAGCAGCTGGGACAGGGGGGAGCCCCAGCATTTT.